Listed below are T cell receptor beta chains from one sample, sequenced in a study of cytomegalovirus exposure and HLA in healthy donors. Sequenced by immunoSEQ multiplex PCR; TCRdb stores in-frame clones only, minus some. The sample shows roughly 93,000 clones, around 75% of them seen only once. Material for sequencing was PBMCs. The receptors derive from a middle-aged man in good health and CMV-seronegative. CDR3s include the opening cysteine and the closing phenylalanine or tryptophan. The D gene is left open where the match is weak. Clone size is stated in some rows and not others, as once, few, many or a class when expanded.

clone_size: .
v_call: TRBV4-3
d_call: TRBD1
j_call: TRBJ2-7
cdr3_aa: CASSQGDRAAYEQYF
cdr3_nt: TGCGCCAGCAGCCAGGGCGACAGGGCTGCCTACGAGCAGTACTTC

clone_size: .
v_call: TRBV30
d_call: .
j_call: TRBJ2-5
cdr3_aa: CAWSVGGGQETQYF
cdr3_nt: TGTGCCTGGAGTGTAGGGGGGGGTCAAGAGACCCAGTACTTC

clone_size: .
v_call: TRBV5-6
d_call: TRBD2
j_call: TRBJ2-3
cdr3_aa: CASSLALAGGSDTQYF
cdr3_nt: TGTGCCAGCAGCTTGGCCCTAGCGGGGGGCTCAGATACGCAGTATTTT

clone_size: .
v_call: TRBV11-2
d_call: TRBD1
j_call: TRBJ2-3
cdr3_aa: CASSLRQGPDTQYF
cdr3_nt: TGTGCCAGCAGCCTCCGACAGGGCCCAGATACGCAGTATTTT

clone_size: once
v_call: TRBV27
d_call: TRBD2
j_call: TRBJ2-5
cdr3_aa: CASSLYSPRTSWEETQYF
cdr3_nt: TGTGCCAGCAGTTTATACTCTCCGAGGACTAGCTGGGAGGAGACCCAGTACTTC

clone_size: .
v_call: TRBV4-2
d_call: TRBD1
j_call: TRBJ1-1
cdr3_aa: CASSRNQGAGTEAFF
cdr3_nt: TGTGCCAGCAGCCGAAATCAGGGGGCAGGCACTGAAGCTTTCTTT

clone_size: .
v_call: TRBV5-1
d_call: .
j_call: TRBJ1-6
cdr3_aa: CASSLDRGWSPLHF
cdr3_nt: TGCGCCAGCAGCTTGGATAGGGGCTGGTCACCCCTCCACTTT

clone_size: .
v_call: TRBV5-1
d_call: TRBD1
j_call: TRBJ2-7
cdr3_aa: CASSWSDRERPYEQYF
cdr3_nt: TGCGCCAGCAGCTGGAGTGACAGGGAGCGGCCCTACGAGCAGTACTTC

clone_size: once
v_call: TRBV7-3
d_call: TRBD1
j_call: TRBJ1-5
cdr3_aa: CASSENRGPNQPQHF
cdr3_nt: TGTGCCAGCAGCGAGAACAGGGGTCCCAATCAGCCCCAGCATTTT

clone_size: .
v_call: TRBV2
d_call: .
j_call: TRBJ2-2
cdr3_aa: CASRAGANTGELFF
cdr3_nt: TGTGCCAGCAGGGCAGGGGCGAACACCGGGGAGCTGTTTTTT

clone_size: .
v_call: TRBV7-3
d_call: .
j_call: TRBJ1-4
cdr3_aa: CASSLRPRGFDEKLFF
cdr3_nt: TGTGCCAGCAGCTTACGTCCCCGAGGTTTTGATGAAAAACTGTTTTTT

clone_size: few
v_call: TRBV7-9
d_call: TRBD1
j_call: TRBJ2-4
cdr3_aa: CASSLARGKVNIQYF
cdr3_nt: TGTGCCAGCAGCTTAGCCAGGGGGAAAGTAAACATTCAGTACTTC

clone_size: once
v_call: TRBV28
d_call: TRBD1
j_call: TRBJ1-4
cdr3_aa: CASSLIWTGGLGLFF
cdr3_nt: TGTGCCAGCAGTTTAATTTGGACAGGGGGCCTAGGGCTGTTTTTT

clone_size: .
v_call: TRBV7-9
d_call: TRBD2
j_call: TRBJ2-4
cdr3_aa: CASQGWGGQAKNIQYF
cdr3_nt: TGTGCCAGCCAAGGGTGGGGGGGTCAAGCCAAAAACATTCAGTACTTC

clone_size: .
v_call: TRBV14
d_call: .
j_call: TRBJ1-2
cdr3_aa: CASSQDRWPFYGYTF
cdr3_nt: TGTGCCAGCAGCCAAGACAGGTGGCCTTTCTATGGCTACACCTTC

clone_size: .
v_call: TRBV7-9
d_call: TRBD2
j_call: TRBJ2-1
cdr3_aa: CASSLAKGLAWDEQFF
cdr3_nt: TGTGCCAGCAGCTTAGCGAAGGGACTAGCCTGGGATGAGCAGTTCTTC

clone_size: .
v_call: TRBV21-1
d_call: .
j_call: TRBJ2-3
cdr3_aa: CASSKPPGTPGEDTQYF
cdr3_nt: TGTGCCAGCAGCAAGCCCCCCGGGACCCCAGGGGAGGATACGCAGTATTTT

clone_size: .
v_call: TRBV5-4
d_call: TRBD2
j_call: TRBJ2-7
cdr3_aa: CASSFGRGGAEEQYF
cdr3_nt: TGTGCCAGCAGCTTTGGTCGCGGGGGGGCGGAAGAGCAGTACTTC

clone_size: .
v_call: TRBV7-6
d_call: TRBD1
j_call: TRBJ1-1
cdr3_aa: CASSLGTGGDAFF
cdr3_nt: TGTGCCAGCAGCTTAGGGACAGGGGGCGATGCTTTCTTT

clone_size: .
v_call: TRBV2
d_call: TRBD2
j_call: TRBJ2-7
cdr3_aa: CASSEWGTSGGDGLYEQYF
cdr3_nt: TGTGCCAGCAGTGAGTGGGGGACTAGCGGGGGGGACGGCTTGTACGAGCAGTACTTC

clone_size: .
v_call: TRBV6-1
d_call: .
j_call: TRBJ1-2
cdr3_aa: CATRQEHYGYTF
cdr3_nt: TGTGCCACCCGACAGGAGCACTATGGCTACACCTTC

clone_size: .
v_call: TRBV25-1
d_call: TRBD1
j_call: TRBJ1-1
cdr3_aa: CASSGTGINTEAFF
cdr3_nt: TGTGCCAGCAGTGGGACAGGGATTAACACTGAAGCTTTCTTT

clone_size: .
v_call: TRBV7-8
d_call: .
j_call: TRBJ1-1
cdr3_aa: CASSPGRRNTEAFF
cdr3_nt: TGTGCCAGCAGCCCGGGTCGGAGGAACACTGAAGCTTTCTTT

clone_size: .
v_call: TRBV4-1
d_call: .
j_call: TRBJ2-7
cdr3_aa: CASSQLTGPYEQYF
cdr3_nt: TGCGCCAGCAGCCAGTTGACAGGTCCCTACGAGCAGTACTTC